Following are 6 T cell receptor beta chains from one sample sequenced in a study of blood T cells in healthy people across ages. A J-beta primer mix and a sample-barcoded 5' primer were used in a second PCR of about 7 to 12 cycles. TCRdb reprocessed the 5' RACE reads via MiXCR and lists one record per CDR3 protein. The sample comprises about 280,000 distinct CDR3 sequences, around 27% of which are singletons, and 29% rests with the top ten. The sequenced material came from blood. The receptors originated from a woman between 65 and 79 years old in good health.

This clonotype was found a few times. The genes are TRBV7-2 and TRBJ1-2, with D tentatively TRBD1 (6 bases). V shed 1 base and J shed 4 bases, with 13 bases lying between them. There are 15 residues in the CDR3. The germline V gene encodes CDR1 SGHTA and CDR2 FQGNSA. CDR3: CASSLEGGGVYGYTF. Here the CDR3 DNA reads TGTGCCAGCAGCTTAGAGGGGGGAGGGGTCTATGGCTACACCTTC.

The V and J genes are TRBV4-1 and TRBJ1-5, with D unresolved. The V gene lost 0 bases and the J gene lost 8 bases, with 11 bases spanning the gap. CDR1 and CDR2 (germline): MGHRA, YSYEKL. The CDR3 consists of 14 residues. CDR3 sequence: CASSQENIREPQHF. The CDR3 DNA is TGCGCCAGCAGCCAAGAGAATATTAGGGAGCCCCAGCATTTT.

This chain links TRBV12-3 or TRBV12-4 with TRBJ1-4, with D maybe TRBD1 (5 bases). V shed 6 bases and J shed 2 bases, with 7 bases lying between them. The CDR3 is 13 residues long. CDR3: CASSRDTNEKLFF. The CDR3 nucleotides are TGTGCCAGCAGCCGGGACACTAATGAAAAACTGTTTTTT.

The V and J genes are TRBV3-1 and TRBJ1-1, with unresolved D. V gave up 5 bases and J gave up 7 bases, with 11 bases separating them. The CDR3 has 12 residues. From germline, CDR1 is LGHDT and CDR2 YNNKEL (reference sequence). CDR3 nucleotide sequence: TGTGCCAGCAGCGCTAGCGGGGATGAAGCTTTCTTT. This sequence encodes CASSASGDEAFF.

The V and J genes are TRBV6-5 and TRBJ2-1; D possibly corresponds to TRBD2 (6 bases). Germline V lookup: CDR1 MNHEY, CDR2 SVGAGI. This CDR3 has 14 residues. Trimming stripped 4 bases from V and 8 bases from J, with 15 bases between. The CDR3 here is CASSFGGGGDEQFF. For the CDR3, the DNA is TGTGCCAGCAGTTTCGGGGGTGGAGGAGATGAGCAGTTCTTC.

The chain links TRBV6-5 to TRBJ2-1, with 13 bases that match TRBD2. From germline, CDR1 is MNHEY and CDR2 SVGAGI. The CDR3 is 16 residues long. Trimming cost V 5 bases and J 4 bases; bases outside gene matches: 5. CDR3 residues: CASSVLAGGEYNEQFF. The CDR3 bases are TGTGCCAGCAGTGTACTAGCGGGGGGGGAATACAATGAGCAGTTCTTC.